This T cell receptor (beta chain) was identified in a study of cytotoxic CD8 clonotypes in ibrutinib-treated CLL. Overall study context: The authors obtained response samples at a median of about 11 months of treatment, range 6 to 36.

The data were produced by immunoSEQ multiplex PCR, yet TCRdb's version contains in-frame clones alone and is incomplete. The sample yields some 100,000 clones, 55% to 75% seen once. Broader study findings: Clonotypes that were public were uncommon, and they contracted or stayed stable on treatment. While tracking circulating CD8+ T-cell counts, baseline clonality exceeded that of age-matched healthy donors.

The length of the CDR3 is 14 residues. CDR1 is LNHDA, CDR2 SQIVND, per germline (reference sequence). The V segment lost 7 bases and the J segment 6 bases; nucleotides outside the gene matches: 7. This clone was observed a handful of times. Its specificity is unknown. The sequencing used PBMCs, collected after 24 months of ibrutinib treatment. The sequence was obtained from a human donor with chronic lymphocytic leukemia. This rearrangement joins TRBV19 to TRBJ2-1; 9 positions match TRBD2. CDR3 bases: TGTGCCAGTATGCCAGGACTAGCGTCCAATGAGCAGTTCTTC. Encoded protein: CASMPGLASNEQFF.